This TCR beta chain was identified in a study of CD8+CD57+ T cells in acquired aplastic anemia. There are 14 residues in the CDR3. Germline assignment: CDR1 KGHSY and CDR2 FQNENV. V was pared by 0 bases and J by 3 bases, with 6 bases between. Investigators profiled TCR beta VDJ and CDR3 from genomic DNA template. TCRdb re-called the reads with MiXCR, one entry per CDR3 protein. The table shows about 190,000 distinct CDR3 sequences, with over 60% occurring only once. This clonotype was counted many times. Specimen: sorted CD4+, CD8+, or CD8+CD57+ T cells (not recorded which) from PBMCs. This chain joins TRBV16 and TRBJ1-5; D is perhaps TRBD1 (5 bases). This receptor was taken from a human donor with severe aplastic anemia or a healthy control (not recorded which). The CDR3 coding sequence is TGTGCCAGCAGCCAATCGACAGACAATCAGCCCCAGCATTTT. Amino acid sequence: CASSQSTDNQPQHF.